This T cell receptor beta chain came from a study of metastatic and nonmetastatic thyroid tumors. Thyroid surgery was preceded by no treatment in any patient. The germline V gene encodes CDR1 SGHVS and CDR2 FQNEAQ. The CDR3 runs 13 residues. V dropped 7 bases and J dropped 2 bases, with 12 bases sitting between them. Ten or more counts support this clone. MiXCR was used by TCRdb to re-call the PCR reads. The table lists approximately 20,000 clones, less than 35% of them singletons. Sequencing used adjacent normal tissue. The sequence was obtained from a female donor with papillary thyroid cancer or a benign thyroid nodule (not recorded which). Some clones in this sample may be carry-over from other donors' samples. The chain couples TRBV7-8 to TRBJ2-7; no reliable D call. In nucleotides, the CDR3 is TGTGCCAGCACCCTTGGACCAGCCTACGAGCAGTACTTC. Translation gives CASTLGPAYEQYF.